The next 4 T cell receptor beta chains were all read from a single sample in a study of T cell responses to AZD1222 COVID-19 vaccine. Sequencing used immunoSEQ multiplex PCR; TCRdb keeps in-frame clones, though not all of them. Among about 150,000 clones listed, roughly 90% were seen once. Sample: peripheral blood, taken 28 days after the second AZD1222 dose. The receptor source for this set is an adult who received the AZD1222 COVID-19 vaccine.

The chain links TRBV5-1 to TRBJ2-3, with 9 bases aligning to TRBD1. The length of the CDR3 is 16 residues. The junction had 8 bases not matched to a gene; V was cut back by 2 bases and J by 4 bases. Per the germline V gene, CDR1 is SGHRS and CDR2 is YFSETQ. The CDR3 here is CASSFVGQGRADTQYF. The CDR3 DNA reads as TGCGCCAGCAGCTTCGTAGGACAGGGGAGGGCAGATACGCAGTATTTT.

The chain is built from TRBV27 and TRBJ1-1; TRBD1 aligns across 9 bases. The CDR3 spans 14 residues. V lost 5 bases, J lost 1 base, and 2 bases stayed unmatched. Germline CDR1 is MNHEY and CDR2 is SMNVEV (reference sequence). CDR3 nucleotide sequence: TGTGCCAGCAGTGCGACAGGGGGGAACACTGAAGCTTTCTTT. Translated, it gives CASSATGGNTEAFF.

The chain links TRBV6-5 to TRBJ2-7; D unresolved. The CDR3 has 13 amino acids. Trimming took 5 bases from V and 4 from J, leaving 12 bases between them. The germline CDR1 and CDR2 sequences are MNHEY and SVGAGI. The CDR3 DNA follows: TGTGCCAGCAGTCCGACTTACGGTTACGAGCAGTACTTC. Translated: CASSPTYGYEQYF.

V usage is TRBV7-8 and J usage is TRBJ1-5; D is unclear. Germline V gives CDR1 SGHVS, CDR2 FQNEAQ. V was clipped by 1 base and J by 4 bases, with 8 bases between them. The CDR3 consists of 14 residues. CDR3 sequence (DNA): TGTGCCAGCAGCTTAGACCAGGATAATCAGCCCCAGCATTTT. Its translation: CASSLDQDNQPQHF.